Each of the 23 T cell receptor beta chains below was sequenced from the same sample in a study of cytomegalovirus exposure and HLA in healthy donors. 13 Jbeta primers and 60 Vbeta primers were used for the PCR. Only in-frame clones appear in the TCRdb table, and some are missing; sequencing was by immunoSEQ multiplex PCR. Here the sample table reports approximately 150,000 clones. Sequenced: PBMCs. Receptors originate from a young woman in good health and CMV-seronegative.

J is TRBJ2-2 and V is TRBV30, with D perhaps matching TRBD2 (5 bases). Germline loops: CDR1 GTSNPN, CDR2 SVGIG (reference sequence). Trimming shortened V by 3 bases and J by 1 base, and 12 bases separated the two germline ends. This CDR3 comprises 15 residues. CDR3 sequence: CAWRLRGQNTGELFF. For the CDR3, the DNA is TGTGCCTGGAGGCTCCGGGGTCAGAACACCGGGGAGCTGTTTTTT.

The V and J genes are TRBV5-1 and TRBJ1-1; D might be TRBD1 (5 bases). Trimming shortened V by 3 bases and J by 7 bases, and 16 bases separated the two germline ends. The V gene's germline CDR1 is SGHRS and CDR2 YFSETQ. The CDR3 extends over 14 amino acids. CDR3 sequence (DNA): TGCGCCAGCAGCTCTGGACACCAAGACCTTGAAGCTTTCTTT. Its translation: CASSSGHQDLEAFF.

The chain has TRBV7-9 and TRBJ1-4; possibly TRBD1 for D (5 bases). Germline lookup yields CDR1 SEHNR and CDR2 FQNEAQ (reference sequence). CDR3 length: 17 residues. V lost 5 bases to trimming and J lost 2 bases, with 18 bases between them. CDR3 residues: CASSTSLQGGTNEKLFF. CDR3 sequence (DNA): TGTGCCAGCAGCACAAGCCTCCAGGGCGGCACTAATGAAAAACTGTTTTTT.

The V and J genes are TRBV5-1 and TRBJ2-1; no firm D call. Germline V gene data show CDR1 as SGHRS and CDR2 as YFSETQ. CDR3 size: 14 residues. V was shortened by 2 bases and J by 5 bases, with 11 bases between the two germline ends. CDR3 residues: CASSFQASNNEQFF. CDR3 DNA: TGCGCCAGCAGCTTTCAGGCATCTAACAATGAGCAGTTCTTC.

The V gene is TRBV7-2, the J gene TRBJ2-5, with TRBD2 matching 14 bases. With 0 bases clipped from V and 4 bases from J, the junction kept 13 bases outside the gene matches. Germline V gene data show CDR1 as SGHTA and CDR2 as FQGNSA. This CDR3 has 20 residues. The CDR3 sequence: CASSLALTSGRGGSGETQYF. The CDR3, as DNA: TGTGCCAGCAGCTTAGCGCTGACTAGCGGGAGGGGCGGTTCGGGAGAGACCCAGTACTTC.

This chain uses TRBV7-9 with TRBJ1-2; 12 bases are a match to TRBD1. V gave up 8 bases and J gave up 8 bases; unmatched junction bases: 12. CDR1 and CDR2 (germline): SEHNR, FQNEAQ (reference sequence). This CDR3 spans 15 amino acids. This CDR3 reads CASGYSGQGAGGYTF. Here the CDR3 DNA reads TGTGCCAGCGGATATTCGGGACAGGGGGCCGGGGGCTACACCTTC.

The J gene is TRBJ2-7, the V gene TRBV6-6, with a possible D match to TRBD1 (5 bases). CDR3 length: 16 amino acids. CDR1 is MNHNY, CDR2 SVGAGI, per germline (reference sequence). Trimming stripped 4 bases from V and 2 bases from J, with 18 bases between. The DNA of the CDR3 is TGTGCCAGCAGTTTAAGTCCCGCAGGGATGCCCTACGAGCAGTACGTC. Residues: CASSLSPAGMPYEQYV.

Concerning this clone: Relative to the germline gene, one junction end is altered; a read error may explain this. The V gene is TRBV29-1, the J gene TRBJ2-3, with unresolved D. This CDR3 contains 12 residues. Germline V gene sequence: CDR1 SQVTM, CDR2 ANQGSEA. CDR3 DNA: TGCAGCGTTATCAGGTACACAAATACGCAGTATTTT. Translating it yields CSVIRYTNTQYF.

The genes are TRBV2 and TRBJ1-4; D gene unclear. The germline V gene has CDR1 SNHLY and CDR2 FYNNEI. With 1 base removed from V and 8 bases from J, the gap between germline ends came to 14 bases. There are 15 residues in the CDR3. CDR3 sequence: CASSEDAGSVEKLFF. In DNA, the CDR3 is TGTGCCAGCAGTGAAGACGCGGGATCTGTCGAAAAACTGTTTTTT. The variable domain in full, with the rest retrieved from reference TRBV2 and TRBJ1-4, is EPEVTQTPSHQVTQMGQEVILRCVPISNHLYFYWYRQILGQKVEFLVSFYNNEISEKSEIFDDQFSVERPDGSNFTLKIRSTKLEDSAMYFCASSEDAGSVEKLFFGSGTQLSVL.

This chain uses TRBV30 with TRBJ1-2; no definite D call. The CDR3 loop spans 11 amino acids. Germline assignment: CDR1 GTSNPN and CDR2 SVGIG (reference sequence). Trimming took off 2 bases at V and 8 bases at J, with 9 bases between the two ends. CDR3 sequence: CAWSFLGGYTF. DNA of the CDR3: TGTGCCTGGAGTTTCCTTGGCGGCTACACCTTC.

This sequence joins TRBV6-5 and TRBJ1-2, with D uncertain. Germline CDR1 reads MNHEY; CDR2 reads SVGAGI. The CDR3 spans 12 residues. Trimming left V 6 bases short and J 2 bases short, with 7 bases between. CDR3 coding DNA: TGTGCCAGCAGGGGCAGAAACTATGGCTACACCTTC. As protein: CASRGRNYGYTF.

V gene TRBV5-6 combines with J gene TRBJ1-1; 9 nucleotides match TRBD1. CDR1 is SGHDT, CDR2 YYEEEE, per germline. The J segment lost 4 bases and the V segment lost 2 bases, leaving 3 bases of the junction unmatched. The CDR3 totals 14 residues. CDR3 residues: CASSFLGQGTEAFF. CDR3 nucleotide sequence: TGTGCCAGCAGCTTCCTGGGACAGGGCACTGAAGCTTTCTTT.

The rearrangement uses TRBV7-2 and TRBJ2-1; 12 bases fit TRBD1. This CDR3 has 15 amino acids. The V segment lost 5 bases and the J segment 8 bases; nucleotides outside the gene matches: 7. The V gene's germline CDR1 is SGHTA and CDR2 FQGNSA. This CDR3 is CASSQRDRGRDEQFF. In nucleotides, the CDR3 is TGTGCCAGCAGCCAGCGGGACAGGGGGCGCGATGAGCAGTTCTTC.

The chain carries TRBV5-4 and TRBJ1-1, with 9 bases fitting TRBD1. Per the germline V gene, CDR1 is SGHNT and CDR2 is YYREEE (reference sequence). The CDR3 runs to 13 residues. The trim removed 4 bases at V and 4 bases at J, leaving 2 bases unmatched. CDR3 sequence (DNA): TGTGCCAGCAGCATGACAGGGGGCACTGAAGCTTTCTTT. Encoded protein: CASSMTGGTEAFF.

V gene TRBV9 combines with J gene TRBJ2-5; 10 bases are shared with TRBD2. V gave up 3 bases and J gave up 3 bases; unmatched junction bases: 5. The length of the CDR3 is 15 residues. In germline, CDR1 is SGDLS, CDR2 YYNGEE. In DNA, the CDR3 is TGTGCCAGCAGCGCCGGGACTAGCGTAAAAGAGACCCAGTACTTC. Its translation is CASSAGTSVKETQYF.

The V gene is TRBV18, the J gene TRBJ1-2; possibly TRBD1 for D (5 bases). The V gene lost 3 bases and the J gene lost 0 bases, with 8 bases spanning the gap. CDR1 and CDR2 from the germline V gene are KGHSH and LQKENI. This CDR3 comprises 14 residues. Written as DNA, the CDR3 is TGTGCCAGCTCACCCGACAGCTCTAACTATGGCTACACCTTC. As protein: CASSPDSSNYGYTF.

Written as DNA, the CDR3 is TGTGCCAGCAGCTTACAGGGGACAGGGTACACAGATACGCAGTATTTT. The encoded protein is CASSLQGTGYTDTQYF. J is TRBJ2-3 and V is TRBV7-3; 9 nucleotides line up with TRBD1. This CDR3 has 16 residues. In germline, CDR1 is SGHTA, CDR2 FQGTGA. The V and J ends lost 2 bases and 2 bases, in that order; junction bases with no gene match: 5.

J is TRBJ1-2 and V is TRBV5-1; D gene ambiguous. The germline gives CDR1 SGHRS, CDR2 YFSETQ. The CDR3 sequence is 16 residues long. The V end lost 0 bases, the J end lost 1 base, and 13 bases lay between the germline ends. CDR3 DNA: TGCGCCAGCAGCTTGGAGGCAGAGGCCCTTAACTATGGCTACACCTTC. Its protein is CASSLEAEALNYGYTF.

The chain employs TRBV5-1 and TRBJ2-1, with 8 bases fitting TRBD1. CDR1 is SGHRS and CDR2 is YFSETQ in the germline V gene. Trimming at V came to 3 bases and at J to 3 bases, leaving 23 bases not matched to a gene. The CDR3 spans 21 residues. The CDR3: CASSWEKQGDLLNTFYNEQFF. CDR3 nucleotides: TGCGCCAGCAGCTGGGAGAAACAGGGGGATCTCCTTAATACCTTCTACAATGAGCAGTTCTTC.

J is TRBJ1-5 and V is TRBV10-3, with D unresolved. Trimming pared 8 bases from V and 4 bases from J, leaving 6 bases between. The CDR3 consists of 11 residues. Germline V CDR1 and CDR2: ENHRY, SYGVKD. The CDR3 DNA sequence: TGTGCCATCGGCGGGAATCAGCCCCAGCATTTT. Its protein product is CAIGGNQPQHF.

The V gene is TRBV2, the J gene TRBJ2-1, with 12 bases fitting TRBD2. Germline V gene sequence: CDR1 SNHLY, CDR2 FYNNEI. The CDR3 loop spans 15 amino acids. The junction had 8 bases not matched to a gene; V was cut back by 6 bases and J by 8 bases. CDR3 loop: CASRGVTSGSDEQFF. DNA of the CDR3: TGTGCCAGCAGGGGGGTGACTAGCGGGAGCGATGAGCAGTTCTTC.

Here the CDR3 reads CASSLRSRGADTQYF. The CDR3 DNA follows: TGTGCCAGTAGCCTCCGGTCCCGCGGCGCAGATACGCAGTATTTT. The rearrangement links TRBV19 to TRBJ2-3; D not certain. Trimming shortened V by 6 bases and J by 4 bases, and 17 bases separated the two germline ends. The CDR3 has 15 amino acids. Per the germline V gene, CDR1 is LNHDA and CDR2 is SQIVND (reference sequence).

This sequence joins TRBV27 and TRBJ2-2, with TRBD1 identical over 8 bases. The CDR3 loop spans 14 amino acids. Trimming removed 8 bases from V and 5 bases from J; junction bases left unmatched: 7. From germline, CDR1 is MNHEY and CDR2 SMNVEV (reference sequence). This CDR3 reads CASGRGRVTGELFF. The CDR3 bases are TGTGCCAGCGGCAGGGGGCGGGTGACCGGGGAGCTGTTTTTT.